Each of the 31 T cell receptor beta chains below was sequenced from the same sample in a study of blood T cell repertoires in COVID-19. Produced via immunoSEQ multiplex PCR; TCRdb's table is partial and in-frame only. The table has about 200,000 clones, 87% seen once; the top ten hold approximately 2.1%. The specimen sequenced was PBMCs or T cells enriched from blood (not recorded which). The receptors come from a woman in her twenties or thirties who had recovered from COVID-19.

This chain links TRBV29-1 with TRBJ1-3; D is uncertain. Germline V lookup: CDR1 SQVTM, CDR2 ANQGSEA. The length of the CDR3 is 13 residues. Trimming removed 5 bases at V and 0 bases at J, with 8 bases between. The CDR3 DNA sequence: TGCAGCGTTCTAGAAAGCTCTGGAAACACCATATATTTT. This sequence encodes CSVLESSGNTIYF.

This clone has only a few counts. This chain joins TRBV5-1 and TRBJ1-4; possibly TRBD1 for D (5 bases). V shed 1 base and J shed 8 bases, with 18 bases lying between them. The CDR3 runs 16 residues. CDR1 and CDR2 (germline): SGHRS, YFSETQ. CDR3 amino acids: CASSLSHRGGGEKLFF. The CDR3 nucleotides read TGCGCCAGCAGCTTGTCTCACCGGGGGGGAGGAGAAAAACTGTTTTTT.

The rearrangement links TRBV27 to TRBJ2-6; unclear D gene. Germline loops: CDR1 MNHEY, CDR2 SMNVEV (reference sequence). The CDR3 sequence is 15 residues long. Trimming took 5 bases from V and 0 from J, leaving 8 bases between them. CDR3 region: CASSRAVSGANVLTF. The CDR3 region has the DNA TGTGCCAGCAGTCGAGCCGTCTCTGGGGCCAACGTCCTGACTTTC.

The chain joins TRBV28 to TRBJ1-3; 7 bases fit TRBD1. The CDR3 has 16 residues. The junction had 6 bases not matched to a gene; V was cut back by 4 bases and J by 0 bases. CDR1 is MDHEN and CDR2 is SYDVKM in the germline V gene. CDR3 DNA: TGTGCCAGCAGTTCGACAGGGTTTATCTCTGGAAACACCATATATTTT. It translates to CASSSTGFISGNTIYF.

The chain employs TRBV10-3 and TRBJ2-1; 8 nucleotides line up with TRBD1. J gave up 3 bases and V 7 bases, and 11 bases lay outside the gene matches. Germline lookup yields CDR1 ENHRY and CDR2 SYGVKD. This CDR3 is 16 amino acids long. CDR3 sequence reads: CAIMEGAGGRYNEQFF. The CDR3 bases are TGTGCCATCATGGAGGGCGCAGGGGGCCGCTACAATGAGCAGTTCTTC.

Only one count was recorded for this clone. The J gene is TRBJ2-5, the V gene TRBV7-3; 9 bases are shared with TRBD2. The CDR3 contains 14 residues. The V segment lost 5 bases and the J segment 5 bases; nucleotides outside the gene matches: 6. Germline-derived CDR1 and CDR2 are SGHTA and FQGTGA. The CDR3 protein is CASSSSGSGETQYF. The CDR3, as DNA: TGTGCCAGCAGCAGTAGCGGGAGTGGGGAGACCCAGTACTTC.

The chain carries TRBV13 and TRBJ2-1; tentative D call: TRBD2 (5 bases). There are 13 residues in the CDR3. V lost 5 bases and J 9 bases, leaving 14 bases between the germline ends. The germline V gene encodes CDR1 PRHDT and CDR2 FYEKMQ (reference sequence). CDR3 loop: CASSQREGGEQFF. CDR3 bases: TGTGCCAGCAGCCAGAGGGAAGGTGGTGAGCAGTTCTTC.

The CDR3 reads CASNARGDGYGYTF. DNA of the CDR3: TGTGCCAGCAATGCCAGGGGTGATGGGTATGGCTACACCTTC. This chain connects TRBV2 to TRBJ1-2, with D maybe TRBD1 (6 bases). V was trimmed by 7 bases and J by 5 bases, leaving 17 bases between them. The CDR3 runs 14 residues. Germline assignment: CDR1 SNHLY and CDR2 FYNNEI.

With respect to this clone: The sample has other DNA sequences that encode this CDR3 too. V is TRBV6-5 and J is TRBJ1-4; D not certain. This CDR3 is 15 amino acids long. Germline V gene data show CDR1 as MNHEY and CDR2 as SVGAGI. V gave up 0 bases and J gave up 4 bases, with 9 bases separating them. The CDR3 sequence is CASSYSNRDNEKLFF. In DNA, the CDR3 is TGTGCCAGCAGTTACTCGAATAGAGATAATGAAAAACTGTTTTTT.

The gene calls are TRBV2 and TRBJ2-7; TRBD1 matches 9 bases. Germline V gene data show CDR1 as SNHLY and CDR2 as FYNNEI. Unmatched junction bases numbered 8, after V lost 8 bases and J lost 3 bases. CDR3 length: 14 residues. The CDR3 region is CASAAGTGSYEQYF. In DNA, the CDR3 is TGTGCCAGCGCCGCCGGGACAGGGAGCTACGAGCAGTACTTC.

The J gene is TRBJ1-2, the V gene TRBV7-2; weak D call: TRBD1 (6 bases). Germline V gives CDR1 SGHTA, CDR2 FQGNSA. V was shortened by 2 bases and J by 0 bases, with 10 bases between the two germline ends. The CDR3 is 15 amino acids. CDR3 DNA: TGTGCCAGCAGCTTAAGGGGGGGAACTAACTATGGCTACACCTTC. Translating it yields CASSLRGGTNYGYTF.

The J gene is TRBJ2-5, the V gene TRBV7-2; no reliable D call. V was trimmed by 5 bases and J by 4 bases, leaving 11 bases between them. This CDR3 comprises 13 residues. Germline loops: CDR1 SGHTA, CDR2 FQGNSA. DNA for the CDR3: TGTGCCAGCAGCCAAGATGCCGGAGAGACCCAGTACTTC. Its translation is CASSQDAGETQYF.

This chain links TRBV5-1 with TRBJ2-7; maybe TRBD1 (6 bases). Germline V gene lookup returns CDR1 SGHRS and CDR2 YFSETQ. There are 14 residues in the CDR3. The V end lost 0 bases, the J end lost 1 base, and 8 bases lay between the germline ends. The DNA for the CDR3 is TGCGCCAGCAGCTTGGGGACAGTTTCCTACGAGCAGTACTTC. Translating gives CASSLGTVSYEQYF.

The rearrangement uses TRBV27 and TRBJ1-2; D is possibly TRBD1 (6 bases). The CDR3 is made up of 14 amino acids. Trimming left V 2 bases short and J 4 bases short, with 11 bases between. Germline CDR1 and CDR2: MNHEY and SMNVEV (reference sequence). The CDR3 reads CASSLQGSGYGYTF. Written as DNA, the CDR3 is TGTGCCAGCAGTTTACAGGGGTCGGGCTATGGCTACACCTTC.

The genes are TRBV13 and TRBJ2-1, with TRBD2 matching over 8 bases. The CDR3 has 16 amino acids. Unmatched junction bases numbered 6, after V lost 3 bases and J lost 2 bases. Germline V gives CDR1 PRHDT, CDR2 FYEKMQ (reference sequence). CDR3 sequence reads: CASSFGSGSPYNEQFF. For the CDR3, the DNA is TGTGCCAGCAGCTTCGGCAGCGGGAGTCCCTACAATGAGCAGTTCTTC.

This clone is a singleton in its sample. The gene calls are TRBV12-5 and TRBJ1-2; maybe TRBD1 (5 bases). V gave up 2 bases and J gave up 4 bases, with 11 bases separating them. Germline V gives CDR1 LGHNT, CDR2 FRNRAP. CDR3 length: 14 residues. The CDR3 reads CASGLFGGGYGYTF. CDR3 in DNA: TGTGCTAGTGGTTTGTTTGGCGGGGGCTATGGCTACACCTTC. The full variable domain, in which reference TRBV12-5 and TRBJ1-2 provide the parts outside the CDR3, is DARVTQTPRHKVTEMGQEVTMRCQPILGHNTVFWYRQTMMQGLELLAYFRNRAPLDDSGMPKDRFSAEMPDATLATLKIQPSEPRDSAVYFCASGLFGGGYGYTFGSGTRLTVV.

The chain links TRBV12-3 or TRBV12-4 to TRBJ1-2, with 7 bases identical to TRBD1. The CDR3 extends over 12 amino acids. Trimming cost V 7 bases and J 5 bases; bases outside gene matches: 4. Written as DNA, the CDR3 is TGTGCCAGCACTAGGGGGCTATATGGCTACACCTTC. Its translation is CASTRGLYGYTF.

This clone has just one count. The chain carries TRBV9 and TRBJ2-7, with D perhaps matching TRBD1 (6 bases). This CDR3 contains 14 residues. Germline CDR1 reads SGDLS; CDR2 reads YYNGEE. V was pared by 0 bases and J by 3 bases, with 10 bases between. CDR3 residues: CASSVDDRNYEQYF. DNA for the CDR3: TGTGCCAGCAGCGTAGACGACAGGAACTACGAGCAGTACTTC.

CDR3: CSVDVPGSGNTIYF. As DNA, the CDR3 is TGCAGCGTTGACGTTCCGGGATCAGGAAACACCATATATTTT. The rearrangement links TRBV29-1 to TRBJ1-3, with D uncertain. V dropped 3 bases and J dropped 4 bases, with 13 bases sitting between them. The CDR3 consists of 14 residues. Per the germline V gene, CDR1 is SQVTM and CDR2 is ANQGSEA.

The V call is TRBV27, the J call TRBJ2-7; 8 bases are a match to TRBD2. V gave up 1 base and J gave up 6 bases; unmatched junction bases: 8. The CDR3 is made up of 15 amino acids. Germline-derived CDR1 and CDR2 are MNHEY and SMNVEV (reference sequence). The CDR3 DNA is TGTGCCAGCAGTTTATACGGGGGGGTCTTCCCCGAGCAGTACTTC. Its translation is CASSLYGGVFPEQYF.

The chain combines TRBV5-1 with TRBJ2-1, with D possibly TRBD1 on 5 matching bases. Looked up from germline, CDR1 is SGHRS and CDR2 is YFSETQ. V was trimmed by 1 base and J by 3 bases, leaving 11 bases between them. The CDR3 length is 15 residues. The CDR3 nucleotides read TGCGCCAGCAGCTTGTCCTCGACAGACTACAATGAGCAGTTCTTC. Its translation: CASSLSSTDYNEQFF. Drawing the rest from reference TRBV5-1 and TRBJ2-1, the complete variable domain is KAGVTQTPRYLIKTRGQQVTLSCSPISGHRSVSWYQQTPGQGLQFLFEYFSETQRNKGNFPGRFSGRQFSNSRSEMNVSTLELGDSALYLCASSLSSTDYNEQFFGPGTRLTVL.

The chain links TRBV6-2 or TRBV6-3 to TRBJ2-7; 14 bases match TRBD2. The CDR3 totals 17 residues. Germline V gene sequence: CDR1 MNHEY, CDR2 SVGEGT. V shed 5 bases, J shed 3 bases, and the junction held 9 bases outside the gene matches. The CDR3 region has the DNA TGTGCCAGCAGTAAATCTAGGGGACTAGCGGGAGTCTACGAGCAGTACTTC. This translates into CASSKSRGLAGVYEQYF.

This chain links TRBV25-1 with TRBJ1-4; 8 bases map to TRBD1. V shed 1 base, J shed 8 bases, and the junction held 9 bases outside the gene matches. This CDR3 spans 16 amino acids. Germline CDR1 and CDR2: MGHDK and SYGVNS. The CDR3 DNA reads TGTGCCAGCAGTGAATGGGTGCCACAGGGGGGGGAAAAACTGTTTTTT. Translated, it gives CASSEWVPQGGEKLFF.

The V call is TRBV4-3, the J call TRBJ2-7, with D possibly TRBD1 on 6 matching bases. CDR1 LGHNA and CDR2 YSLEER come from the germline V gene. The CDR3 extends over 15 amino acids. V dropped 2 bases and J dropped 2 bases, with 13 bases sitting between them. This CDR3 is CASSQNPTGPYEQYF. The CDR3 nucleotides read TGCGCCAGCAGCCAAAATCCCACAGGGCCCTACGAGCAGTACTTC.

In its sample, this clone was seen a few times. This chain connects TRBV18 to TRBJ1-2, with TRBD1 identical over 11 bases. The CDR3 consists of 15 residues. V lost 4 bases to trimming and J lost 6 bases; unmatched junction nucleotides: 7. Germline CDR1 reads KGHSH; CDR2 reads LQKENI. The CDR3 protein is CASSLAGTGGDGYTF. In nucleotides, the CDR3 is TGTGCCAGCTCACTAGCCGGGACAGGGGGAGATGGCTACACCTTC.

This sequence joins TRBV28 and TRBJ2-7, with D perhaps matching TRBD2 (6 bases). The germline V and J ends were trimmed by 6 bases and 2 bases, with 17 bases remaining between them. This CDR3 spans 15 amino acids. The germline CDR1 and CDR2 sequences are MDHEN and SYDVKM. The CDR3, as DNA: TGTGCCAGCAGCGTAAGGAGGGACCGAGCCTACGAGCAGTACTTC. This translates into CASSVRRDRAYEQYF.

DNA for the CDR3: TGTGCCAGCAGTTCCGTAGCGGGGCGCACAGATACGCAGTATTTT. Its protein is CASSSVAGRTDTQYF. This chain joins TRBV7-3 and TRBJ2-3, with 8 bases aligning to TRBD2. V lost 6 bases to trimming and J lost 1 base; unmatched junction nucleotides: 6. CDR1 and CDR2 from the germline V gene are SGHTA and FQGTGA. CDR3 length equals 15 residues.

The chain is built from TRBV4-2 and TRBJ2-1; the D gene is possibly TRBD1 (5 bases). Trimming took 3 bases from V and 3 from J, leaving 15 bases between them. The germline CDR1 and CDR2 sequences are LGHNA and YNFKEQ. This CDR3 is 16 amino acids long. The CDR3 spells CASSHVDSESYNEQFF. Here the CDR3 DNA reads TGTGCCAGCAGCCACGTTGACAGCGAAAGCTACAATGAGCAGTTCTTC.

This rearrangement joins TRBV18 to TRBJ1-1; possible D gene TRBD1, 6 bases. Germline V lookup: CDR1 KGHSH, CDR2 LQKENI. V was clipped by 3 bases and J by 3 bases, with 11 bases between them. The CDR3 sequence is 14 residues long. DNA for the CDR3: TGTGCCAGCTCACCGTTCGAGGGGGACACTGAAGCTTTCTTT. This encodes CASSPFEGDTEAFF.

This chain joins TRBV6-2 or TRBV6-3 and TRBJ1-5; tentative D call: TRBD1 (5 bases). The germline V gene has CDR1 MNHEY and CDR2 SVGEGT. V gave up 4 bases and J gave up 0 bases, with 10 bases separating them. CDR3 length equals 15 residues. CDR3 nucleotide sequence: TGTGCCAGCAGTTGGAGGGGTACTAGCAATCAGCCCCAGCATTTT. Its protein is CASSWRGTSNQPQHF.

V is TRBV6-5 and J is TRBJ1-1; TRBD1 is a possible D gene (6 bases). Per germline, CDR1 MNHEY and CDR2 SVGAGI. The CDR3 has 13 amino acids. Trimming pared 6 bases from V and 5 bases from J, leaving 13 bases between. The CDR3 here is CASRTTGKTEAFF. The CDR3 region has the DNA TGTGCCAGCAGGACGACAGGAAAGACTGAAGCTTTCTTT.